What follows is one T cell receptor beta chain and its context. This specimen comes from a study of PD-L1 blockade in urothelial cancer. This CDR3 comprises 13 residues. In germline, CDR1 is SEHNR, CDR2 FQNEAQ (reference sequence). V gave up 9 bases and J gave up 6 bases, with 17 bases separating them. TCR analog templates of synthetic origin were spiked into each PCR. Sequencing was performed with immunoSEQ multiplex PCR; in TCRdb, only in-frame clones are kept and a portion is missing. The table has 60,000 or so clones, around 81% seen once. Time point here: pretreatment peripheral blood. Sequences were derived from PBMCs, sampled around atezolizumab (anti-PD-L1) treatment. The chain uses TRBV7-9 and TRBJ1-1; the D gene is possibly TRBD1 (5 bases). The receptor was isolated from a man aged 70 or older with urothelial cancer. The CDR3 DNA follows: TGTGCCAGTATGGGGAGGTCGGGGGCTGAAGCTTTCTTT. It yields the protein CASMGRSGAEAFF.